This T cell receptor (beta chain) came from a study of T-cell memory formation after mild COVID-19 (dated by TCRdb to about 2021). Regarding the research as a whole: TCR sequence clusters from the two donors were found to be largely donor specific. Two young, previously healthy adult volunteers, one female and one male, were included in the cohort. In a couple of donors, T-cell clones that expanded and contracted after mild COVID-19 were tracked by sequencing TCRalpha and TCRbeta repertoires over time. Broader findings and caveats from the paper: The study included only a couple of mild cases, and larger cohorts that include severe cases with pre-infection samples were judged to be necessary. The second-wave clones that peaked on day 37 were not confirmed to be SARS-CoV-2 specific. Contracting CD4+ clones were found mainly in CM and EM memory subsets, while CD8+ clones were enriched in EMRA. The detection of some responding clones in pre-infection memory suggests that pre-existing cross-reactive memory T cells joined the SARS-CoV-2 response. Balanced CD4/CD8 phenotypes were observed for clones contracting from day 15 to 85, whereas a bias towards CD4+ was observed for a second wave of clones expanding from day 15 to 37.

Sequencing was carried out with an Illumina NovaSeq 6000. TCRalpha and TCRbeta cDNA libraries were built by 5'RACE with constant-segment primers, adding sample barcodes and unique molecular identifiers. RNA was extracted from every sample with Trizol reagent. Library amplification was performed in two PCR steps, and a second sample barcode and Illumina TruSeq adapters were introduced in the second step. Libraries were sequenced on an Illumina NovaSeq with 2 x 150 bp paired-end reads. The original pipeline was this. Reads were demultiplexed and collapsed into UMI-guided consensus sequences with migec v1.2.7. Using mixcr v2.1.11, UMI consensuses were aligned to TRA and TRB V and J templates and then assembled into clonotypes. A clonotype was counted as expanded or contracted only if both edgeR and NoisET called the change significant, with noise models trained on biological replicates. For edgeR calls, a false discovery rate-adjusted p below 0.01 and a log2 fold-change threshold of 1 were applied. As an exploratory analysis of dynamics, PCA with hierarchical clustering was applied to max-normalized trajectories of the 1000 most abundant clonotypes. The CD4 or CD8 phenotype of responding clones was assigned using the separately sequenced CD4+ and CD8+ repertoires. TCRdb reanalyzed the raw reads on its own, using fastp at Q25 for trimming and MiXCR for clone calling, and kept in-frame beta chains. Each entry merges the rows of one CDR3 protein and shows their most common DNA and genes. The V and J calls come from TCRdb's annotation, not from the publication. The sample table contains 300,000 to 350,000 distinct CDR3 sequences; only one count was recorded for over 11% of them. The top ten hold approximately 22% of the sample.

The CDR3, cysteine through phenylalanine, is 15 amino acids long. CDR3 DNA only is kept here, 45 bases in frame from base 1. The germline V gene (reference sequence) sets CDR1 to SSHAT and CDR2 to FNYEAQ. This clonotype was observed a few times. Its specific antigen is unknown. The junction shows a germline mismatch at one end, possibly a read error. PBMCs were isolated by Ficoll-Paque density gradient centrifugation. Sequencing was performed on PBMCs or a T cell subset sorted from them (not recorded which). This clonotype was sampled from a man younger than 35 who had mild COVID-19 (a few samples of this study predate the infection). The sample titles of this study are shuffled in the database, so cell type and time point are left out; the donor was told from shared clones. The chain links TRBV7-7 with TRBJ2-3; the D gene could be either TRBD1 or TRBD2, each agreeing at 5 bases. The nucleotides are TGTGCTAGCAGCTTAGATGGGGGTGACACAGATACGCAGTATTTT. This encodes CASSLDGGDTDTQYF.